Below are 30 T cell receptor beta chains sequenced from a single sample in a study of T cells in Graves' hyperthyroidism and ophthalmopathy. RNA transcripts gave rise to amplified TCR beta CDR3 regions. HTBI primers were employed in a first-round RT-PCR of the TCR CDR3. One entry per CDR3 protein, called by TCRdb with MiXCR from the multiplex PCR reads. The repertoire holds under 450,000 distinct CDR3 sequences, with approximately 13% as singletons. The sequenced sample was blood. The source is a young man with Graves' hyperthyroidism that later progressed to Graves' ophthalmopathy.

The chain is built from TRBV7-2 and TRBJ2-3, with D possibly TRBD2 on 6 matching bases. CDR3 size: 17 residues. V was clipped by 3 bases and J by 2 bases, with 18 bases between them. Germline CDR1 SGHTA, CDR2 FQGNSA. The CDR3 region is CASSFYLLASYTDTQYF. CDR3 in DNA: TGTGCCAGCAGCTTTTATCTTCTAGCGTCCTACACAGATACGCAGTATTTT.

This clonotype was picked up one time. This chain uses TRBV7-3 with TRBJ2-2; D possibly corresponds to TRBD1 (5 bases). V was shortened by 2 bases and J by 0 bases, with 10 bases between the two germline ends. The CDR3 spans 16 residues. Germline V gene lookup returns CDR1 SGHTA and CDR2 FQGTGA. CDR3 amino acids: CASSLQGVANTGELFF. The CDR3 bases are TGTGCCAGCAGCTTACAGGGTGTCGCGAACACCGGGGAGCTGTTTTTT.

Remarks on this clonotype: This may be a read error, as it is one base from a much larger clone. This chain links TRBV27 with TRBJ2-1; a weak D match, TRBD2 (5 bases). This CDR3 is built from 12 residues. Per germline, CDR1 MNHEY and CDR2 SMNVEV (reference sequence). Trimming cost V 6 bases and J 7 bases, with 10 bases left between them. In DNA form, the CDR3 reads TGTGCCAGCAGCTCTCCGGGGAATGAGCAGTTCTTC. Its translation is CASSSPGNEQFF.

This clonotype was recorded at least ten times. The rearrangement joins TRBV6-5 to TRBJ1-2; D possibly corresponds to TRBD1 (6 bases). V was shortened by 4 bases and J by 6 bases, with 15 bases between the two germline ends. The germline CDR1 and CDR2 sequences are MNHEY and SVGAGI. CDR3 length equals 14 residues. In nucleotides, the CDR3 is TGTGCCAGCAGTTCAATTACAGGGAGGGATGGCTACACCTTC. The encoded protein is CASSSITGRDGYTF.

The genes are TRBV6-1 and TRBJ1-1; D is undetermined. This CDR3 region has 12 residues. Trimming took off 6 bases at V and 3 bases at J, with 8 bases between the two ends. CDR1 and CDR2 from the germline V gene are MNHNS and SASEGT. In DNA, the CDR3 is TGTGCCAGCAGATTAAGGGACACTGAAGCTTTCTTT. Translation gives CASRLRDTEAFF.

The V call is TRBV5-1, the J call TRBJ2-1; 9 bases agree with TRBD2. Germline CDR1 SGHRS, CDR2 YFSETQ. V shed 4 bases and J 7 bases; nucleotides not matched to a gene: 6. This CDR3 comprises 14 residues. CDR3 loop: CASSVAGAPNEQFF. The CDR3 DNA is TGCGCCAGCAGCGTAGCGGGGGCCCCGAATGAGCAGTTCTTC.

The chain employs TRBV5-6 and TRBJ2-1; 10 bases match TRBD1. Germline loops: CDR1 SGHDT, CDR2 YYEEEE. With 4 bases clipped from V and 0 bases from J, the junction kept 7 bases outside the gene matches. This CDR3 spans 17 amino acids. This CDR3 is CASSPRQGASSYNEQFF. The CDR3 DNA reads TGTGCCAGCAGCCCGCGACAGGGGGCTAGCTCCTACAATGAGCAGTTCTTC.

There are a few counts of this clonotype. The chain combines TRBV11-2 with TRBJ1-3, with D unclear. V was shortened by 5 bases and J by 0 bases, with 11 bases between the two germline ends. In germline, CDR1 is SGHAT, CDR2 FQNNGV. The CDR3 has 15 amino acids. CDR3 DNA sequence: TGTGCCAGCAGCCAGTCCAGGAACTCTGGAAACACCATATATTTT. Translating it yields CASSQSRNSGNTIYF.

The table lists this clonotype with a few counts. The rearrangement joins TRBV7-9 to TRBJ1-4; D ambiguous. The ends were cut back, 5 bases at V and 4 bases at J, with 11 bases in the middle. CDR1 and CDR2 (germline): SEHNR, FQNEAQ (reference sequence). The CDR3 loop spans 14 amino acids. Here the CDR3 reads CASSPESYNEKLFF. The CDR3 coding sequence is TGTGCCAGCAGCCCAGAGTCTTATAATGAAAAACTGTTTTTT.

The chain links TRBV6-1 to TRBJ2-1, with 8 bases that match TRBD2. The V gene end was trimmed by 7 bases and the J gene end by 0 bases; junction bases not matched to a gene: 11. The CDR3 sequence is 17 residues long. The germline CDR1 and CDR2 sequences are MNHNS and SASEGT. As DNA, the CDR3 is TGTGCCAGCATCAAAGCGGGGGCCTACCTCTCCTACAATGAGCAGTTCTTC. This translates into CASIKAGAYLSYNEQFF.

This clonotype was seen a handful of times. V is TRBV3-1 and J is TRBJ1-3; D is ambiguous. V gave up 0 bases and J gave up 4 bases, with 4 bases separating them. The CDR3 loop spans 13 amino acids. The V gene's germline CDR1 is LGHDT and CDR2 YNNKEL (reference sequence). CDR3 loop: CASSQDGGNTIYF. CDR3 coding DNA: TGTGCCAGCAGCCAAGACGGGGGAAACACCATATATTTT.

The V and J genes are TRBV6-1 and TRBJ2-7; 7 nucleotides match TRBD2. The CDR3 loop spans 14 amino acids. With V trimmed by 6 bases and J by 0 bases, 5 bases remained unmatched. Germline-derived CDR1 and CDR2 are MNHNS and SASEGT. CDR3 sequence reads: CASSPWGGSYEQYF. The CDR3 bases are TGTGCCAGCAGCCCCTGGGGGGGCTCCTACGAGCAGTACTTC.

The chain couples TRBV12-3 or TRBV12-4 to TRBJ1-6; TRBD1 agrees at 7 bases. This CDR3 is 15 amino acids long. V gave up 7 bases and J gave up 7 bases; unmatched junction bases: 10. The CDR3 loop is CASIPGQIINSPLHF. CDR3 coding DNA: TGTGCCAGCATCCCGGGACAGATTATCAATTCACCCCTCCACTTT.

The chain links TRBV24-1 to TRBJ2-7; TRBD2 matches at 11 bases. V shed 4 bases, J shed 2 bases, and the junction held 3 bases outside the gene matches. The V gene's germline CDR1 is KGHDR and CDR2 SFDVKD. The CDR3 extends over 15 amino acids. For the CDR3, the DNA is TGTGCCACCAGTGACGCTAGCGGGGGGACCTACGAGCAGTACTTC. Translating gives CATSDASGGTYEQYF.

This clonotype was seen more than once but under ten times. This chain connects TRBV7-9 to TRBJ2-5, with a tentative D call TRBD1 (5 bases). CDR3 length: 15 residues. The germline V gene has CDR1 SEHNR and CDR2 FQNEAQ (reference sequence). V was cut by 1 base and J by 4 bases, with 13 bases left in between. The CDR3 region is CASSLVGANGETQYF. CDR3 DNA: TGTGCCAGCAGCTTAGTAGGGGCGAATGGAGAGACCCAGTACTTC.

The genes are TRBV19 and TRBJ1-2, with D maybe TRBD1 (5 bases). This CDR3 comprises 17 residues. The germline V gene has CDR1 LNHDA and CDR2 SQIVND (reference sequence). Trimming cost V 2 bases and J 3 bases, with 19 bases left between them. The chain's CDR3 is CASSITDSGGVYYGYTF. CDR3 nucleotide sequence: TGTGCCAGTAGTATAACCGACAGCGGCGGGGTTTACTATGGCTACACCTTC.

The chain employs TRBV7-6 and TRBJ2-1; maybe TRBD1 (6 bases). Trimming shortened V by 2 bases and J by 6 bases, and 17 bases separated the two germline ends. Germline lookup yields CDR1 SGHVS and CDR2 FNYEAQ. This CDR3 has 16 residues. CDR3 in amino acids: CASSLTLGAKRNEQFF. CDR3 bases: TGTGCCAGCAGCTTAACGCTGGGGGCCAAGCGCAATGAGCAGTTCTTC.

This clonotype was recorded many times. The chain links TRBV27 to TRBJ2-1; D ambiguous. This CDR3 comprises 17 residues. Trimming left V 2 bases short and J 2 bases short, with 16 bases between. Germline V gene lookup returns CDR1 MNHEY and CDR2 SMNVEV (reference sequence). This chain's CDR3 is CASSLLAGQATYNEQFF. DNA for the CDR3: TGTGCCAGCAGTTTACTGGCAGGCCAAGCCACCTACAATGAGCAGTTCTTC.

This clonotype was detected ten times or more. The chain carries TRBV28 and TRBJ2-7; D ambiguous. Germline-derived CDR1 and CDR2 are MDHEN and SYDVKM. The CDR3 extends over 13 amino acids. V gave up 5 bases and J gave up 2 bases, with 10 bases separating them. The CDR3 region is CASSEVRTYEQYF. DNA of the CDR3: TGTGCCAGCAGTGAGGTCCGAACCTACGAGCAGTACTTC.

The sample holds many counts of this clonotype. The V and J genes are TRBV15 and TRBJ2-3; TRBD2 aligns across 7 bases. V lost 9 bases and J lost 3; bases outside the gene matches: 6. The CDR3 length is 13 residues. Germline CDR1 LNHNV, CDR2 YYDKDF (reference sequence). Here the CDR3 DNA reads TGTGCCACAAGCGGGGAGAGGACAGATACGCAGTATTTT. Encoded protein: CATSGERTDTQYF.

With regard to this clonotype: It may be a read error: a sequence one base away is much more abundant. This rearrangement joins TRBV6-1 to TRBJ1-2; weak D call: TRBD1 (5 bases). V was clipped by 5 bases and J by 10 bases, with 26 bases between them. Germline V gene sequence: CDR1 MNHNS, CDR2 SASEGT. The CDR3 is made up of 16 amino acids. Written as DNA, the CDR3 is TGTGCCAGCAGTCAGAGCTACGATGGACAATATGGTGCCTACACCTTC. Protein: CASSQSYDGQYGAYTF.

This clonotype came up a few times. This may stem from a read error, because a much larger clone lies one nucleotide away. The V and J genes are TRBV28 and TRBJ2-7; D is unclear. Trimming left V 3 bases short and J 4 bases short, with 10 bases between. The CDR3 length is 13 residues. Per germline, CDR1 MDHEN and CDR2 SYDVKM. The CDR3 here is CASSLKGLYEQYF. CDR3 DNA sequence: TGTGCCAGCAGTTTGAAGGGTCTATACGAGCAGTACTTC.

The chain is built from TRBV30 and TRBJ2-1; 9 positions match TRBD1. V shed 3 bases, J shed 0 bases, and the junction held 9 bases outside the gene matches. Germline CDR1 is GTSNPN and CDR2 is SVGIG (reference sequence). The CDR3 covers 17 residues. The CDR3 reads CAWSDTQGAHSYNEQFF. CDR3 DNA sequence: TGTGCCTGGAGCGATACACAGGGGGCGCACTCCTACAATGAGCAGTTCTTC.

This clonotype appeared many times. This sequence joins TRBV29-1 and TRBJ2-1; the D is unclear. V lost 4 bases and J lost 0, with 10 bases in between. The CDR3 consists of 14 residues. Germline V CDR1 and CDR2: SQVTM, ANQGSEA. The CDR3 reads CSVGVGSSYNEQFF. The CDR3 DNA reads TGCAGCGTTGGTGTCGGCAGCTCCTACAATGAGCAGTTCTTC.

This clonotype has just a few counts. The chain couples TRBV18 to TRBJ1-2; perhaps TRBD1 as D (6 bases). This CDR3 comprises 13 residues. V lost 2 bases and J lost 6, with 10 bases in between. The germline V gene has CDR1 KGHSH and CDR2 LQKENI. The CDR3 DNA is TGTGCCAGCTCACCAGGGGACATTAATGGCTACACCTTC. Translation gives CASSPGDINGYTF. Based on the CDR3 plus reference TRBV18 and TRBJ1-2, the full variable domain is NAGVMQNPRHLVRRRGQEARLRCSPMKGHSHVYWYRQLPEEGLKFMVYLQKENIIDESGMPKERFSAEFPKEGPSILRIQQVVRGDSAAYFCASSPGDINGYTFGSGTRLTVV.

The chain has TRBV6-2 or TRBV6-3 and TRBJ2-5; perhaps TRBD1 as D (6 bases). The V end lost 6 bases, the J end lost 0 bases, and 11 bases lay between the germline ends. Germline lookup yields CDR1 MNHEY and CDR2 SVGEGT. The CDR3 sequence is 14 residues long. The CDR3 region is CASSRGPYQETQYF. The CDR3 DNA follows: TGTGCCAGCAGCAGGGGACCGTACCAAGAGACCCAGTACTTC.

This clonotype was observed many times. This rearrangement joins TRBV5-1 to TRBJ1-1, with D unresolved. Germline loops: CDR1 SGHRS, CDR2 YFSETQ. Trimming took 4 bases from V and 0 from J, leaving 7 bases between them. The CDR3 is 13 residues long. The CDR3 loop is CASSAELNTEAFF. As DNA, the CDR3 is TGCGCCAGCAGCGCCGAATTGAACACTGAAGCTTTCTTT. Drawing the rest from reference TRBV5-1 and TRBJ1-1, the complete variable domain is KAGVTQTPRYLIKTRGQQVTLSCSPISGHRSVSWYQQTPGQGLQFLFEYFSETQRNKGNFPGRFSGRQFSNSRSEMNVSTLELGDSALYLCASSAELNTEAFFGQGTRLTVV.

The genes are TRBV4-1 and TRBJ1-4; TRBD1 matches at 7 bases. Per germline, CDR1 MGHRA and CDR2 YSYEKL. J was trimmed by 7 bases and V by 1 base; bases with no gene match: 12. The CDR3 spans 17 residues. The CDR3 nucleotides read TGCGCCAGCAGCCAAGTCCACCAGGGGGGTATCGGTGAAAAACTGTTTTTT. It codes for CASSQVHQGGIGEKLFF.

This clonotype was recorded at least ten times. V is TRBV28 and J is TRBJ1-2; D not resolved. Germline V gene data show CDR1 as MDHEN and CDR2 as SYDVKM. The CDR3 runs 14 residues. Trimming shortened V by 6 bases and J by 1 base, and 12 bases separated the two germline ends. The CDR3, as DNA: TGTGCCAGCAGAAACGCAAGCGTTAACTATGGCTACACCTTC. Residues: CASRNASVNYGYTF.

The chain links TRBV6-6 to TRBJ1-3; weak D call: TRBD1 (5 bases). V was trimmed by 5 bases and J by 5 bases, leaving 13 bases between them. The CDR3 sequence is 14 residues long. Per the germline V gene, CDR1 is MNHNY and CDR2 is SVGAGI (reference sequence). The CDR3 loop reads CASSPWSGRNTIYF. The CDR3 region has the DNA TGTGCCAGCAGTCCATGGTCAGGGAGAAACACCATATATTTT.